This is a list of T cell receptor beta chains from one sample in a study of shared clonotypes between healthy human individuals. Assay: immunoSEQ multiplex PCR; the TCRdb copy retains only in-frame clones and omits some. The data hold 2 million to 3 million clones, with approximately 94% observed a single time. The sequenced sample consisted of naive CD4+ T cells from PBMCs. Receptor source: a man aged 18 to 35 in good health. Some clones in this sample may be carry-over from other donors' samples. CDR3s include the opening cysteine and the closing phenylalanine or tryptophan. A D gene is named only where the DNA matches it firmly.

D: TRBD2; J: TRBJ2-5; V: TRBV6-5; DNA: TGTGCCAGCAGTTACTCGGCTAGCGGGAGGAGGGAGACCCAGTACTTC; CDR3: CASSYSASGRRETQYF
D: TRBD2; J: TRBJ2-1; V: TRBV4-1; DNA: TGCGCCAGCAGCCGGAAAGCACTAGCGGGAGAAAGCAATGAGCAGTTCTTC; CDR3: CASSRKALAGESNEQFF
D: -; J: TRBJ2-7; V: TRBV5-1; DNA: TGCGCCAGCAGCTCCGCACGGGACACAAGCTCCTACGAGCAGTACTTC; CDR3: CASSSARDTSSYEQYF
D: TRBD2; J: TRBJ2-7; V: TRBV7-9; DNA: TGTGCCAGCAACGAAGCGGGAGCTTCCTACGAGCAGTACTTC; CDR3: CASNEAGASYEQYF
D: -; J: TRBJ1-2; V: TRBV6-5; DNA: TGTGCCAGCAGCCCTGAGAGGGGGGCGTTTGGCTACACCTTC; CDR3: CASSPERGAFGYTF
D: -; J: TRBJ1-1; V: TRBV18; DNA: TGTGCCAGCTCACCACCGGGGGGTTTTAGAACTGAAGCTTTCTTT; CDR3: CASSPPGGFRTEAFF
D: -; J: TRBJ1-5; V: TRBV28; DNA: TGTGCCAGCAGTGTCCAGGTTTTTAATCAGCCCCAGCATTTT; CDR3: CASSVQVFNQPQHF
D: TRBD2; J: TRBJ2-1; V: TRBV28; DNA: TGTGCCAGCAGTCTCAGTCTTACTCTAGCGGCCTACAATGAGCAGTTCTTC; CDR3: CASSLSLTLAAYNEQFF
D: TRBD1; J: TRBJ1-1; V: TRBV19; DNA: TGTGCCAGTAGGTGGACAGGCCCGAACACTGAAGCTTTCTTT; CDR3: CASRWTGPNTEAFF
D: -; J: TRBJ2-1; V: TRBV9; DNA: TGTGCCAGCAGCGTAGGAGCACCCTCCTACAATGAGCAGTTCTTC; CDR3: CASSVGAPSYNEQFF